This T cell receptor (beta chain) was sequenced during a study of cytomegalovirus exposure and HLA in healthy donors. Primers: 60 Vbeta forward and 13 Jbeta reverse. Sequencing was performed with immunoSEQ multiplex PCR; in TCRdb, only in-frame clones are kept and a portion is missing. The sample lists about 160,000 clones, over 75% seen once, with approximately 1.4% in the top ten. Germline lookup yields CDR1 LNHDA and CDR2 SQIVND (reference sequence). The length of the CDR3 is 13 residues. V gave up 5 bases and J gave up 5 bases; unmatched junction bases: 3. The sequenced sample was PBMCs. The J gene is TRBJ2-1, the V gene TRBV19; 7 bases are shared with TRBD1. The TCR originated in a woman in her 30s in good health and CMV-seronegative. CDR3 amino acids: CASSYRGDNEQFF. The CDR3, as DNA: TGTGCCAGTAGTTACAGGGGAGACAATGAGCAGTTCTTC. The full variable domain, with the rest looked up from reference TRBV19 and TRBJ2-1, is DGGITQSPKYLFRKEGQNVTLSCEQNLNHDAMYWYRQDPGQGLRLIYYSQIVNDFQKGDIAEGYSVSREKKESFPLTVTSAQKNPTAFYLCASSYRGDNEQFFGPGTRLTVL.